Presented here are 19 T cell receptor beta chains from one specimen sequenced in a study of CD8+ T cells in alopecia areata. RNA extraction was followed by reverse transcription into cDNA, which acted as the sequencing template. Produced via immunoSEQ multiplex PCR; TCRdb's table is partial and in-frame only. The sample has roughly 250,000 clones; 60% are singletons. Regarding treatment: oral pan-JAK inhibitor, 5-10 mg twice daily. The specimen comprised CD4+ T cells sorted from blood, sampled at approximately week 52, from a patient treated with tofacitinib. All receptors come from a human donor with alopecia areata.

This clone was seen more than once but under ten times. The gene calls are TRBV7-2 and TRBJ2-1; 7 nucleotides match TRBD1. CDR3 length: 17 residues. After removal of 1 base from V and 2 bases from J, the junction contained 8 bases not matched to a gene. In germline, CDR1 is SGHTA, CDR2 FQGNSA. The CDR3 nucleotides are TGTGCCAGCAGCTTAGTTCCAGGGGGTTTAACCTACAATGAGCAGTTCTTC. This gives the protein CASSLVPGGLTYNEQFF.

V and J are TRBV29-1 and TRBJ2-7; either TRBD1 or TRBD2 may fit D (5 bases each). Trimming shortened V by 8 bases and J by 3 bases, and 17 bases separated the two germline ends. CDR1 is SQVTM and CDR2 is ANQGSEA in the germline V gene. The CDR3 runs to 13 residues. The CDR3 coding sequence is TGCAGCATCCGCCCAGGGAGAAGCTACGAGCAGTACTTC. Translated, it gives CSIRPGRSYEQYF.

This clone was seen more than once but under ten times. CDR3 loop: CASSQLDRPAYEQYF. CDR3 coding DNA: TGCGCCAGCAGCCAGTTGGACAGGCCAGCCTACGAGCAGTACTTC. This sequence joins TRBV4-3 and TRBJ2-7, with 7 bases identical to TRBD1. Per germline, CDR1 LGHNA and CDR2 YSLEER. The length of the CDR3 is 15 residues. With 3 bases clipped from V and 2 bases from J, the junction kept 7 bases outside the gene matches.

This chain connects TRBV2 to TRBJ2-1; possible D gene TRBD2, 6 bases. V lost 4 bases and J 7 bases, leaving 14 bases between the germline ends. CDR1 and CDR2 from the germline V gene are SNHLY and FYNNEI. This CDR3 has 14 amino acids. The CDR3 DNA follows: TGTGCCAGCAGTGCGGAGACTAGGGTAAATGAGCAGTTCTTC. Translation: CASSAETRVNEQFF.

This clone came up a few times. J is TRBJ1-1 and V is TRBV7-2; D unresolved. The germline V gene encodes CDR1 SGHTA and CDR2 FQGNSA. CDR3 size: 15 residues. V shed 3 bases and J shed 3 bases, with 14 bases lying between them. CDR3 sequence reads: CASSFDFAVDTEAFF. Written as DNA, the CDR3 is TGTGCCAGCAGCTTCGACTTCGCAGTCGACACTGAAGCTTTCTTT. Based on the CDR3 plus reference TRBV7-2 and TRBJ1-1, the full variable domain is GAGVSQSPSNKVTEKGKDVELRCDPISGHTALYWYRQSLGQGLEFLIYFQGNSAPDKSGLPSDRFSAERTGGSVSTLTIQRTQQEDSAVYLCASSFDFAVDTEAFFGQGTRLTVV.

This sequence joins TRBV6-5 and TRBJ1-2; 7 bases map to TRBD1. V lost 5 bases to trimming and J lost 8 bases; unmatched junction nucleotides: 8. This CDR3 region has 13 residues. The germline V gene encodes CDR1 MNHEY and CDR2 SVGAGI. The CDR3, as DNA: TGTGCCAGCAGTAGGGGGACAGTACAAGGCTACACCTTC. Its translation: CASSRGTVQGYTF.

This clone was seen just once. This sequence joins TRBV5-4 and TRBJ2-3, with TRBD2 identical over 11 bases. Germline V lookup: CDR1 SGHNT, CDR2 YYREEE (reference sequence). The CDR3 has 16 residues. J was trimmed by 6 bases and V by 4 bases; bases with no gene match: 10. CDR3 coding DNA: TGTGCCAGCAGCACCGCGACTAGCGGGGTAGGGGATACGCAGTATTTT. Translating it yields CASSTATSGVGDTQYF.

The rearrangement joins TRBV10-3 to TRBJ1-2; weak D call: TRBD1 (6 bases). The CDR3 extends over 14 amino acids. Trimming removed 0 bases at V and 3 bases at J, with 8 bases between. From germline, CDR1 is ENHRY and CDR2 SYGVKD. The CDR3 sequence: CAISESRGDYGYTF. In nucleotides, the CDR3 is TGTGCCATCAGTGAGTCCAGGGGCGACTATGGCTACACCTTC.

The V and J genes are TRBV19 and TRBJ1-1; a possible D gene is TRBD1 (5 bases). The CDR3 runs 14 residues. The germline V gene encodes CDR1 LNHDA and CDR2 SQIVND (reference sequence). Trimming stripped 5 bases from V and 6 bases from J, with 16 bases between. DNA for the CDR3: TGTGCCAGTAGTGCCTGGGAGAGGGGCGCTGAAGCTTTCTTT. Translating gives CASSAWERGAEAFF.

The sample holds a few counts of this clone. The CDR3 loop reads CSVGRGTEGEPQHF. CDR3 DNA: TGCAGCGTTGGGAGGGGGACCGAAGGAGAGCCCCAGCATTTT. V usage is TRBV29-1 and J usage is TRBJ1-5; tentatively, D is TRBD1 (6 bases). CDR1 and CDR2 from the germline V gene are SQVTM and ANQGSEA. This CDR3 contains 14 residues. V was trimmed by 4 bases and J by 8 bases, leaving 18 bases between them.

This chain links TRBV6-6 with TRBJ1-2; 9 nucleotides align to TRBD1. V lost 5 bases to trimming and J lost 8 bases; unmatched junction nucleotides: 3. The CDR3 totals 12 residues. Germline CDR1 is MNHNY and CDR2 is SVGAGI (reference sequence). CDR3 coding DNA: TGTGCCAGCAGTCGGGACAGGGAAGGCTACACCTTC. Amino acid sequence: CASSRDREGYTF.

This chain uses TRBV29-1 with TRBJ1-4; D not certain. Per germline, CDR1 SQVTM and CDR2 ANQGSEA. The V end was cut by 6 bases, the J end by 1 base, with 18 bases between. This CDR3 contains 16 residues. The CDR3, as DNA: TGCAGCGTCCGGGCCACCCTCGGCGGAACTAATGAAAAACTGTTTTTT. It yields the protein CSVRATLGGTNEKLFF.

The chain recombines TRBV30 with TRBJ1-2, with D tentatively TRBD1 (5 bases). Germline-derived CDR1 and CDR2 are GTSNPN and SVGIG (reference sequence). The length of the CDR3 is 14 residues. V was shortened by 3 bases and J by 2 bases, with 13 bases between the two germline ends. The CDR3 region has the DNA TGTGCCTGGAGCCATGCGACAGTCAACTATGGCTACACCTTC. Protein product: CAWSHATVNYGYTF.

This clone was observed a handful of times. V usage is TRBV10-3 and J usage is TRBJ2-7, with a weak D call TRBD1 (6 bases). The V end was cut by 7 bases, the J end by 3 bases, with 16 bases between. Germline values: CDR1 ENHRY, CDR2 SYGVKD. This CDR3 has 14 residues. CDR3 DNA sequence: TGTGCCATCAATCCCAACAGGGAAAGCTACGAGCAGTACTTC. Its translation is CAINPNRESYEQYF.

The chain is built from TRBV7-6 and TRBJ1-5; TRBD1 is a possible D gene (5 bases). V lost 1 base, J lost 2 bases, and 12 bases lay in between. Looked up from germline, CDR1 is SGHVS and CDR2 is FNYEAQ. The CDR3 runs 16 residues. CDR3 in amino acids: CASSLDGGEGNQPQHF. In DNA form, the CDR3 reads TGTGCCAGCAGCTTAGACGGAGGGGAGGGCAATCAGCCCCAGCATTTT. Looking up the rest from reference TRBV7-6 and TRBJ1-5 gives the full variable domain: GAGVSQSPRYKVTKRGQDVALRCDPISGHVSLYWYRQALGQGPEFLTYFNYEAQQDKSGLPNDRFSAERPEGSISTLTIQRTEQRDSAMYRCASSLDGGEGNQPQHFGDGTRLSIL.

A few counts support this clone. The chain employs TRBV29-1 and TRBJ2-3; unclear D gene. V was cut by 4 bases and J by 4 bases, with 6 bases left in between. The CDR3 runs to 11 residues. The germline gives CDR1 SQVTM, CDR2 ANQGSEA. CDR3 region: CSVVGADTQYF. In DNA form, the CDR3 reads TGCAGCGTTGTGGGTGCAGATACGCAGTATTTT.

This sequence joins TRBV11-2 and TRBJ2-7, with a possible D match to TRBD1 (6 bases). The CDR3 is 13 residues long. Germline loops: CDR1 SGHAT, CDR2 FQNNGV. Trimming removed 4 bases at V and 3 bases at J, with 10 bases between. DNA for the CDR3: TGTGCCAGCAGCTCACAGGGATACTACGAGCAGTACTTC. As protein: CASSSQGYYEQYF.

This clone was seen only a few times. The V call is TRBV18, the J call TRBJ1-1; 8 bases match TRBD1. Germline CDR1 KGHSH, CDR2 LQKENI. CDR3 length: 13 amino acids. J lost 4 bases, V lost 8 bases, and 6 bases had no gene match. CDR3 sequence (DNA): TGTGCCAGCACCCAGGGGGCGGTCACTGAAGCTTTCTTT. It yields the protein CASTQGAVTEAFF.

The gene calls are TRBV6-5 and TRBJ1-2; TRBD1 might be the D (5 bases). The CDR3 is 15 amino acids. From germline, CDR1 is MNHEY and CDR2 SVGAGI. Trimming cost V 7 bases and J 2 bases, with 17 bases left between them. CDR3 sequence: CASTPSGSQNYGYTF. The CDR3 DNA reads as TGTGCCAGCACTCCCTCAGGGTCCCAAAACTATGGCTACACCTTC.